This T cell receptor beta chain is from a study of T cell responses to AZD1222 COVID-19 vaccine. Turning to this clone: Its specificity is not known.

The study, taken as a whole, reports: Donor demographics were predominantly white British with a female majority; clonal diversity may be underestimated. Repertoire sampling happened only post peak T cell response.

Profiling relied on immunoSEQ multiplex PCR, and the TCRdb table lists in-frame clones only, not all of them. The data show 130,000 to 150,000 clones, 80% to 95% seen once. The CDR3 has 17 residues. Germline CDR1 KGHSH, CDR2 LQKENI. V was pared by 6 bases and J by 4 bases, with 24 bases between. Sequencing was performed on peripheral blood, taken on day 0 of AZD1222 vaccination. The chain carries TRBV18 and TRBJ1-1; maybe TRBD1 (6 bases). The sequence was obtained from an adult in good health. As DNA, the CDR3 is TGTGCCAGCTCCCCCGGGTGGGGGGGCCAAAGGGGCACTGAAGCTTTCTTT. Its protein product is CASSPGWGGQRGTEAFF.